Listed below are T cell receptor beta chains from one sample, sequenced in a study of neoadjuvant nivolumab and ipilimumab in lung cancer. Measured with immunoSEQ multiplex PCR; TCRdb has only the in-frame clones, and not every one. The sample carries about 13,000 clones, about two thirds recorded once. This material consisted of peripheral blood, taken after neoadjuvant nivolumab, alone or with ipilimumab, at or shortly before surgery. All receptors come from an adult with non-small cell lung cancer. Both conserved end residues are part of each CDR3. A D gene is named only where the DNA matches it firmly. Rows may omit the clone size; those that give it use once, few, many or a size class.

V: TRBV29-1; size: .; D: .; J: TRBJ2-1; CDR3: CSGARGGMSYNEQFF; DNA: TGCAGCGGGGCAAGAGGGGGGATGTCCTACAATGAGCAGTTCTTC
V: TRBV5-1; size: .; D: TRBD1; J: TRBJ1-2; CDR3: CASSLGGQGNYGYTF; DNA: TGCGCCAGCAGCTTGGGGGGACAGGGAAACTATGGCTACACCTTC
V: TRBV18; size: .; D: .; J: TRBJ1-2; CDR3: CASSPPNTPQGYGYTF; DNA: TGTGCCAGCTCACCACCTAACACCCCCCAGGGCTATGGCTACACCTTC
V: TRBV29-1; size: .; D: .; J: TRBJ2-7; CDR3: CSVENSAYEQYF; DNA: TGCAGCGTTGAAAACAGCGCCTACGAGCAGTACTTC
V: TRBV5-5; size: .; D: .; J: TRBJ1-2; CDR3: CASSLDRGGYTF; DNA: TGTGCCAGCAGCTTGGACAGAGGTGGCTACACCTTC
V: TRBV5-1; size: few; D: .; J: TRBJ1-2; CDR3: CASSLEQGPFYRTF; DNA: TGCGCCAGCAGCTTGGAACAGGGACCCTTTTATCGCACCTTC
V: TRBV11-1; size: .; D: .; J: TRBJ2-3; CDR3: CASSPGSDTQYF; DNA: TGTGCCAGCAGCCCCGGGAGCGATACGCAGTATTTT
V: TRBV5-1; size: .; D: TRBD1; J: TRBJ1-1; CDR3: CASSLAGGNEAFF; DNA: TGCGCCAGCAGCTTGGCAGGGGGCAATGAAGCTTTCTTT
V: TRBV18; size: .; D: TRBD1; J: TRBJ1-5; CDR3: CASSPGTGLRGNQPQHF; DNA: TGTGCCAGCTCACCTGGGACAGGCCTACGAGGCAATCAGCCCCAGCATTTT
V: TRBV5-5; size: few; D: TRBD1; J: TRBJ2-5; CDR3: CASSLEGQGQETQYF; DNA: TGTGCCAGCAGCTTGGAAGGACAGGGCCAAGAGACCCAGTACTTC
V: TRBV9; size: .; D: .; J: TRBJ2-1; CDR3: CASSVGQRYNEQFF; DNA: TGTGCCAGCAGCGTAGGACAGCGTTACAATGAGCAGTTCTTC
V: TRBV5-1; size: .; D: TRBD1; J: TRBJ1-1; CDR3: CASSRGQGLLHTEAFF; DNA: TGCGCCAGCAGTCGGGGACAGGGACTATTGCACACTGAAGCTTTCTTT
V: TRBV5-1; size: few; D: .; J: TRBJ2-3; CDR3: CASSLAGPQTTDTQYF; DNA: TGCGCCAGCAGCTTGGCCGGGCCCCAGACAACAGATACGCAGTATTTT
V: TRBV11-2; size: .; D: .; J: TRBJ2-7; CDR3: CASSREGQSVSEQYF; DNA: TGTGCCAGCAGCCGAGAAGGACAGTCCGTCTCCGAGCAGTACTTC
V: TRBV5-5; size: .; D: .; J: TRBJ2-3; CDR3: CASSLEGTDTQYF; DNA: TGTGCCAGCAGCTTGGAAGGCACAGATACGCAGTATTTT
V: TRBV5-3; size: large; D: TRBD2; J: TRBJ2-7; CDR3: CASSFKAGKTYEQYF; DNA: TGTGCCAGCAGCTTTAAAGCGGGAAAAACCTACGAGCAGTACTTC
V: TRBV7-9; size: once; D: .; J: TRBJ1-1; CDR3: CAGLAVGNTEAFF; DNA: TGTGCCGGCTTAGCGGTGGGGAACACTGAAGCTTTCTTT
V: TRBV30; size: .; D: .; J: TRBJ2-3; CDR3: CAWSVRGGRGTEQYF; DNA: TGTGCCTGGAGTGTACGCGGGGGCCGGGGAACCGAGCAGTATTTT
V: TRBV18; size: .; D: .; J: TRBJ1-2; CDR3: CASSPGAQASRGYTF; DNA: TGTGCCAGCTCACCAGGGGCACAGGCATCGCGGGGCTACACCTTC
V: TRBV11-2; size: .; D: TRBD1; J: TRBJ2-7; CDR3: CASTPAGTGGREQYF; DNA: TGTGCCAGCACTCCCGCAGGGACAGGGGGCAGGGAGCAGTACTTC
V: TRBV30; size: .; D: .; J: TRBJ1-2; CDR3: CAWSVLAGYTF; DNA: TGTGCCTGGAGTGTGCTAGCTGGCTACACCTTC
V: TRBV5-1; size: .; D: .; J: TRBJ1-5; CDR3: CASSADPDSNQPQHF; DNA: TGCGCCAGCAGCGCTGACCCTGATAGCAATCAGCCCCAGCATTTT
V: TRBV5-1; size: .; D: .; J: TRBJ1-2; CDR3: CASSFNSVNYGYTF; DNA: TGCGCCAGCAGCTTCAACTCAGTAAACTATGGCTACACCTTC
V: TRBV6-5; size: once; D: .; J: TRBJ2-5; CDR3: CASKRTAQETQYF; DNA: TGTGCCAGCAAGCGGACGGCCCAAGAGACCCAGTACTTC
V: TRBV29-1; size: .; D: .; J: TRBJ2-6; CDR3: CSVENSGANVLTF; DNA: TGCAGCGTCGAGAACTCTGGGGCCAACGTCCTGACTTTC
V: TRBV5-6; size: .; D: .; J: TRBJ2-1; CDR3: CASSFGREQFF; DNA: TGTGCCAGCAGCTTTGGGCGTGAGCAGTTCTTC
V: TRBV5-1; size: .; D: .; J: TRBJ2-1; CDR3: CASSLTGTGVDEQFF; DNA: TGCGCCAGCAGCCTCACAGGGACGGGGGTGGATGAGCAGTTCTTC
V: TRBV5-6; size: .; D: TRBD1; J: TRBJ2-7; CDR3: CASSRPPGTGFHEQYF; DNA: TGTGCCAGCAGCCGCCCGCCCGGGACAGGGTTCCACGAGCAGTACTTC